The clone carrying this TCR beta chain was counted once. The data were taken from a study of blood T cell repertoires in COVID-19. Whole-study context: Sites in the United States, Italy and Spain provided acute and convalescent COVID-19 samples. T cells, B-cell-depleted T cells, or PBMCs provided the cDNA or gDNA that served as material.

Source study methods: The authors estimated nucleated cell counts from reference gene primer amplification. Profiling relied on immunoSEQ multiplex PCR, and the TCRdb table lists in-frame clones only, not all of them. V and J calls plus clone size are reproduced from that table; the DNA served to infer D and trimming. The sample has 95,000 or so clones; around nine tenths are singletons. V shed 6 bases, J shed 3 bases, and the junction held 5 bases outside the gene matches. The germline CDR1 and CDR2 sequences are SNHLY and FYNNEI. The CDR3 spans 14 residues. This sequence originates from a woman between 70 and 85 years old with acute or convalescent COVID-19. Source material: peripheral blood. This chain links TRBV2 with TRBJ1-5; 7 bases match TRBD1. CDR3 sequence: CASSNRGDNQPQHF. The CDR3 DNA sequence: TGTGCCAGCAGCAACAGGGGAGACAATCAGCCCCAGCATTTT.